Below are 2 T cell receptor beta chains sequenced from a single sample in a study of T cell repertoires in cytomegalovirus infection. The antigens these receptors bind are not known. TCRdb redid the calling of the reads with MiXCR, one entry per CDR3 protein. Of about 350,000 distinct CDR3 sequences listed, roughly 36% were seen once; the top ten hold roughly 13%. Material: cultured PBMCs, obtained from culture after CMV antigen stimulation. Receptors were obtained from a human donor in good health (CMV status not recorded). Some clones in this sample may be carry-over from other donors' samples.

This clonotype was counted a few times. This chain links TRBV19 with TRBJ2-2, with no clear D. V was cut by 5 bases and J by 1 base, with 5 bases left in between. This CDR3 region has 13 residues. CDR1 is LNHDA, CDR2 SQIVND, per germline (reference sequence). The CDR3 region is CASSHQNTGELFF. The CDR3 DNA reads TGTGCCAGTAGTCACCAGAACACCGGGGAGCTGTTTTTT.

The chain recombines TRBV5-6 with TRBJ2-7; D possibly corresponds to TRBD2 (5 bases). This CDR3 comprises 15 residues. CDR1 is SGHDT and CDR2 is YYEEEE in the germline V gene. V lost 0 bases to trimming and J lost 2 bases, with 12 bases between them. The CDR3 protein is CASSLVEVTPYEQYF. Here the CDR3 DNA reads TGTGCCAGCAGCTTGGTGGAGGTAACCCCCTACGAGCAGTACTTC.